Following are 7 T cell receptor beta chains from one sample sequenced in a study of Graves' ophthalmopathy and Graves' hyperthyroidism. As the template, RNA transcripts were used to amplify TCR beta CDR3 regions. The workflow started with a first-round RT-PCR run with HTBI primers and then moved on to a second-round multiplex PCR. In TCRdb, the multiplex PCR reads were re-called with MiXCR into one record per CDR3 protein. The data show 620,000 or so distinct CDR3 sequences, with 20% to 25% seen just once and around 6.9% held by the top ten. The specimen was peripheral blood. These receptors originate from a woman aged 18-35 years with stable Graves' hyperthyroidism. Some clones in this sample may be carry-over from other donors' samples.

This clonotype was detected a few times. This chain joins TRBV5-4 and TRBJ2-3; D is unresolved. This CDR3 contains 14 residues. V lost 2 bases and J lost 1, with 8 bases in between. The germline CDR1 and CDR2 sequences are SGHNT and YYREEE (reference sequence). Here the CDR3 DNA reads TGTGCCAGCAGCTTCGCAGCCGGCACAGATACGCAGTATTTT. Translated: CASSFAAGTDTQYF.

This chain links TRBV6-1 with TRBJ2-7, with 10 positions matching TRBD1. In germline, CDR1 is MNHNS, CDR2 SASEGT. With 3 bases clipped from V and 4 bases from J, the junction kept 3 bases outside the gene matches. This CDR3 is 14 amino acids long. For the CDR3, the DNA is TGTGCCAGCAGTGATGACAGGGGGCCGTACGAGCAGTACTTC. As protein: CASSDDRGPYEQYF.

This clonotype was detected many times. The chain couples TRBV19 to TRBJ2-5; 10 positions match TRBD2. The CDR3 runs 15 residues. J was trimmed by 5 bases and V by 5 bases; bases with no gene match: 8. The germline V gene has CDR1 LNHDA and CDR2 SQIVND (reference sequence). The CDR3 loop reads CASSLERGGKETQYF. The CDR3 DNA reads as TGTGCCAGTAGTCTCGAGCGGGGGGGGAAGGAGACCCAGTACTTC.

This chain uses TRBV20-1 with TRBJ1-5; D gene unclear. CDR3 length equals 15 residues. The V end was cut by 1 base, the J end by 5 bases, with 15 bases between. Germline V gene data show CDR1 as DFQATT and CDR2 as SNEGSKA (reference sequence). CDR3 nucleotide sequence: TGCAGTGCTAGAGGAGGAGACCAAGGCGATCAGCCCCAGCATTTT. Its protein is CSARGGDQGDQPQHF.

At least ten counts were recorded for this clonotype. This chain connects TRBV6-1 to TRBJ2-2; D unresolved. Germline V gene lookup returns CDR1 MNHNS and CDR2 SASEGT. CDR3 size: 16 residues. V lost 5 bases and J 0 bases, leaving 13 bases between the germline ends. The CDR3 DNA reads as TGTGCCAGCAGTCGCCTCGCTGTGGCGAACACCGGGGAGCTGTTTTTT. It is translated as CASSRLAVANTGELFF.

The rearrangement joins TRBV2 to TRBJ2-5; 8 bases are shared with TRBD2. Germline loops: CDR1 SNHLY, CDR2 FYNNEI. V dropped 7 bases and J dropped 1; count of bases not matched to a gene: 5. CDR3 size: 14 residues. The CDR3 DNA is TGTGCCAGCAATGTAGCGGGAAGCCAAGAGACCCAGTACTTC. Its protein is CASNVAGSQETQYF.

This clonotype has at least ten counts. This chain joins TRBV27 and TRBJ2-7; 7 bases are shared with TRBD1. Germline values: CDR1 MNHEY, CDR2 SMNVEV (reference sequence). The CDR3 length is 14 residues. V shed 4 bases, J shed 3 bases, and the junction held 6 bases outside the gene matches. CDR3 DNA sequence: TGTGCCAGCAGTTCCGACAGGGCTGGCTACGAGCAGTACTTC. Translation: CASSSDRAGYEQYF.